This TCR beta chain was sequenced during a study of cytomegalovirus exposure and HLA in healthy donors. Study-level results: Evidence from a later analysis indicated that most CMV-associated TCR beta chains looked HLA-restricted.

This clone was counted a few times. Its matching antigen is unknown. This CDR3 contains 14 residues. V was clipped by 2 bases and J by 4 bases, with 12 bases between them. Germline-derived CDR1 and CDR2 are KGHSY and FQNENV. PCR used 60 Vbeta primers and 13 Jbeta primers. Measured with immunoSEQ multiplex PCR; TCRdb has only the in-frame clones, and not every one. The sample yields some 170,000 clones, about 80% seen once. The TCR originated in a man aged 40-49 years in good health and CMV-seropositive. This rearrangement joins TRBV16 to TRBJ2-7; the D gene is possibly TRBD1 (7 bases). The specimen was PBMCs. The CDR3 loop is CASSQRTGGYEQYF. The DNA of the CDR3 is TGTGCCAGCAGCCAACGGACAGGAGGGTACGAGCAGTACTTC.